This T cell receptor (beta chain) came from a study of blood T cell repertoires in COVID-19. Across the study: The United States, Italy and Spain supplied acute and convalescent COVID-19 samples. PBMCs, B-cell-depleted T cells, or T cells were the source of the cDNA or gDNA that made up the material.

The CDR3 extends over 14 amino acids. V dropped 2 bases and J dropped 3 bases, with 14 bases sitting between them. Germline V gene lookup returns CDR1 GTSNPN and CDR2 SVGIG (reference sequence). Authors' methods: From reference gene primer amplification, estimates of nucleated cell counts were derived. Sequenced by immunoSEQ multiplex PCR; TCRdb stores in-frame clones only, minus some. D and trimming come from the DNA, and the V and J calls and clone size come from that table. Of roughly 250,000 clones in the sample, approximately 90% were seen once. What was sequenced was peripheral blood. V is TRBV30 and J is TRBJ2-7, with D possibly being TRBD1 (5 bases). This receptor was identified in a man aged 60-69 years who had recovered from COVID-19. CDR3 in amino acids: CAWSPRDRYYEQYV. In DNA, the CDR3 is TGTGCCTGGAGTCCCCGCGACAGATACTACGAGCAGTACGTC.